A single sample is the source of the 8 T cell receptor beta chains below, sequenced in a study of cytomegalovirus exposure and HLA in healthy donors. A multiplex PCR was run with 60 Vbeta primers and 13 Jbeta primers. Method: immunoSEQ multiplex PCR; TCRdb's copy keeps in-frame clones and lacks some. This sample yields roughly 100,000 clones, of which under 80% are seen a single time; approximately 10% belongs to the top ten. Sequenced material: PBMCs. Source of these receptors: a woman between 18 and 29 years old in good health and CMV-seropositive.

The chain recombines TRBV7-2 with TRBJ2-5; D not certain. The germline V gene has CDR1 SGHTA and CDR2 FQGNSA. CDR3 length: 13 residues. With 5 bases removed from V and 1 base from J, the gap between germline ends came to 8 bases. CDR3 bases: TGTGCCAGCAGCCGCAGGTCCCAAGAGACCCAGTACTTC. It yields the protein CASSRRSQETQYF.

J is TRBJ2-7 and V is TRBV6-6; 7 bases line up with TRBD1. J gave up 7 bases and V 6 bases, and 12 bases lay outside the gene matches. The length of the CDR3 is 14 residues. The V gene's germline CDR1 is MNHNY and CDR2 SVGAGI (reference sequence). CDR3 in amino acids: CASSLGQPFYEQYF. For the CDR3, the DNA is TGTGCCAGCAGCCTGGGACAGCCCTTTTATGAGCAGTACTTC.

The J gene is TRBJ2-7, the V gene TRBV7-8, with TRBD1 matching over 7 bases. Germline V lookup: CDR1 SGHVS, CDR2 FQNEAQ. The CDR3 has 15 residues. The ends lost 0 bases at V and 5 bases at J; junction bases unmatched: 7. As DNA, the CDR3 is TGTGCCAGCAGCTTAGCGCTTACAGGGGTCGACGAGCAGTACTTC. Translation: CASSLALTGVDEQYF.

A few counts support this clone. CDR3 coding DNA: TGCGCCAGCAGCTTGACCGTAGCGGGGGATAGCACAGATACGCAGTATTTT. It encodes CASSLTVAGDSTDTQYF. The V call is TRBV5-1, the J call TRBJ2-3, with 9 positions matching TRBD2. CDR1 SGHRS and CDR2 YFSETQ come from the germline V gene. The CDR3 is 17 amino acids. The V gene end was trimmed by 1 base and the J gene end by 0 bases; junction bases not matched to a gene: 6.

V usage is TRBV25-1 and J usage is TRBJ1-1; 7 bases map to TRBD1. CDR1 is MGHDK and CDR2 is SYGVNS in the germline V gene. This CDR3 is built from 15 residues. Trimming took 0 bases from V and 8 from J; bases not matched to a gene: 9. The CDR3 nucleotides read TGTGCCAGCAGTGAATATGGGAGACCAGGGGGGGAAGCTTTCTTT. This translates into CASSEYGRPGGEAFF.

This clone showed up just a few times. V is TRBV5-1 and J is TRBJ1-4; D perhaps matches TRBD1 (5 bases). The CDR3 spans 14 residues. Trimming left V 4 bases short and J 8 bases short, with 15 bases between. Germline CDR1 SGHRS, CDR2 YFSETQ. The CDR3 region is CASSLGDWEEKLFF. Written as DNA, the CDR3 is TGCGCCAGCAGCCTGGGGGATTGGGAGGAAAAACTGTTTTTT.

The chain has TRBV2 and TRBJ2-3; tentatively, D is TRBD1 (6 bases). The length of the CDR3 is 14 residues. Germline CDR1 is SNHLY and CDR2 is FYNNEI. Trimming removed 7 bases from V and 0 bases from J, with 11 bases in between. The CDR3 is CASKDRTSTDTQYF. CDR3 nucleotides: TGTGCCAGCAAGGACAGAACTAGCACAGATACGCAGTATTTT.

This clone was observed a handful of times. The CDR3 DNA reads TGCGCCAGCAGCCAAGCCATGGGACAGATCTATGGCTACACCTTC. Translation: CASSQAMGQIYGYTF. The chain combines TRBV4-1 with TRBJ1-2; TRBD1 matches at 7 bases. CDR3 size: 15 residues. The germline V gene has CDR1 MGHRA and CDR2 YSYEKL. The ends lost 1 base at V and 4 bases at J; junction bases unmatched: 6.